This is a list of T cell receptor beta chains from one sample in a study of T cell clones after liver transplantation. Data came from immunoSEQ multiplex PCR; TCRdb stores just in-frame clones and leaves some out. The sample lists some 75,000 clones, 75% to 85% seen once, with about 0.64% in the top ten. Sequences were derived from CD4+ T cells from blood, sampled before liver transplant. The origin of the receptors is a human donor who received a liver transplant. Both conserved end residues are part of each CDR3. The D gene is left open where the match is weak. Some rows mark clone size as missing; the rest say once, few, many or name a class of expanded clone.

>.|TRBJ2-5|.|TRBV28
TGTGCCAGCAGTTCGGGACGGACTTCCACCTGGACCCAGTACTTC
CASSSGRTSTWTQYF
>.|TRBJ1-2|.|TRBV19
TGTGCCAGTAGTATTGCAGTGACTTCCTATCAAGGGGGCTACACCTTC
CASSIAVTSYQGGYTF
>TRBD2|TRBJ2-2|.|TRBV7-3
TGTGCCTATTCCGGGGGTGCGGGAGGTACCGGGGAGCTGTTTTTT
CAYSGGAGGTGELFF
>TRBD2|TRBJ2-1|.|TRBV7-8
TGTGCCAGCAAGGGGCTAGCGGGATACAATGAGCAGTTCTTC
CASKGLAGYNEQFF
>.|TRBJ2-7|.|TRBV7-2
TGTGCCAGCAGCTCCCCGGCCCGGAGGTACGAGCAGTACTTC
CASSSPARRYEQYF
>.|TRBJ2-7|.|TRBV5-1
TGCGCCAGCAGCTCTTCGGGTGTCCCTGGTTACGAGCAGTACTTC
CASSSSGVPGYEQYF
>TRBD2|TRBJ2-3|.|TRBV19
TGTATGACACGAGCGGGAGTGGGGGATACGCAGTATTTT
CMTRAGVGDTQYF
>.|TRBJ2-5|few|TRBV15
TGTGCCACCAGCAGAGATAAAAGGGGTGAAGAGACCCAGTACTTC
CATSRDKRGEETQYF
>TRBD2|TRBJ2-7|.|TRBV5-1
TGCGCCAGCAGCTTGGAAGCGGGAGGGCCTTACGAGCAGTACTTC
CASSLEAGGPYEQYF
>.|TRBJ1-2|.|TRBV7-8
TGTGCCAGCAGCTTAGTCAGGTCTACATACTCTAACTATGGCTACACCTTC
CASSLVRSTYSNYGYTF
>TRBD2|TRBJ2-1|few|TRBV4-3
TGCGCCAGCAGCCAAGCACTCGGAACGAGCGGGAGTAGGGACGAGCAGTTCTTC
CASSQALGTSGSRDEQFF
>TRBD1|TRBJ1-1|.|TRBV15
TGTGCCACCAGAACTTGGACAGGGGTAAACACTGAAGCTTTCTTT
CATRTWTGVNTEAFF
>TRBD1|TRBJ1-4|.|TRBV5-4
TGTGCCAGCAGCTTGTTGGGGACAGGAGATTCGGTGAAACTGTTTTTT
CASSLLGTGDSVKLFF